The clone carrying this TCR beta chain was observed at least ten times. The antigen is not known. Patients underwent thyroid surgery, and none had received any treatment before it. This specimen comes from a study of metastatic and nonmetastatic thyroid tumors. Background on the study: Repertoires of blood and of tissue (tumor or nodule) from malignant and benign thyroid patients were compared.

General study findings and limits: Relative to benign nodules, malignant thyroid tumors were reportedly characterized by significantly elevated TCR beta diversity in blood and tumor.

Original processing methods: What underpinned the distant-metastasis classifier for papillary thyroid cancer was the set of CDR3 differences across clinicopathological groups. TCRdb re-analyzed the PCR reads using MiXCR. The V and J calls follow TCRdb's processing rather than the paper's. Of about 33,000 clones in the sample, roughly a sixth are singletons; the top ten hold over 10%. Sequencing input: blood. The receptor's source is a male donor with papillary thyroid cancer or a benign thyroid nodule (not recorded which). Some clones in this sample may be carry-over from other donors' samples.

CDR3 DNA sequence: TGTGCCGGAAAGGACAGGGCGGGGGTTGATACGCAGTATTTT. Residues: CAGKDRAGVDTQYF. The J gene is TRBJ2-3, the V gene TRBV6-1, with D possibly matching TRBD1 (8 bases). V lost 11 bases and J lost 6, with 21 bases in between. This CDR3 contains 14 residues. The germline V gene has CDR1 MNHNS and CDR2 SASEGT.